The 27 T cell receptor beta chains listed next were all sequenced from one sample in a study of shared clonotypes between healthy human individuals (dated by TCRdb to 2018 to 2021). Receptor amplification or capture employed the immunoSEQ multiplex PCR assay. TCRdb obtained this table from immuneACCESS and retained in-frame rearrangements with V and J assigned. These tables miss some clones; where compared with another copy, unresolved V genes account for less than half of the shortfall, and the remainder is unexplained. The sample yields some 1 million clones; approximately 72% were counted once. 1.4% of the sample comes from the top ten. Source material: memory CD4+ T cells sorted from blood. The meaning of the sample's cell subset or site label: CD45RA-negative fraction. These receptors came from a man younger than 30 in good health.

This clone turned up a few times. The chain employs TRBV7-3 and TRBJ2-3, with 12 bases lining up with TRBD2. The V gene end was trimmed by 4 bases and the J gene end by 3 bases; junction bases not matched to a gene: 5. The CDR3 has 16 amino acids. Germline-derived CDR1 and CDR2 are SGHTA and FQGTGA. DNA of the CDR3: TGTGCCAGCAGCTCCTATACTAGCGGGGGGACAGATACGCAGTATTTT. Translated: CASSSYTSGGTDTQYF.

The table lists this clone with a count of one. The J gene is TRBJ2-3, the V gene TRBV6-6, with 12 bases that match TRBD2. Per the germline V gene, CDR1 is MNHNY and CDR2 is SVGAGI (reference sequence). There are 15 residues in the CDR3. V trimming: 6 bases; J trimming: 2 bases; junction bases outside the gene matches: 3. CDR3 protein: CASRGTSGLTDTQYF. For the CDR3, the DNA is TGTGCCAGCAGGGGGACTAGCGGGCTCACAGATACGCAGTATTTT.

The genes are TRBV7-2 and TRBJ2-1, with D perhaps TRBD1 (6 bases). V shed 4 bases and J shed 2 bases, with 12 bases lying between them. The CDR3 covers 15 residues. Germline lookup yields CDR1 SGHTA and CDR2 FQGNSA. This CDR3 reads CASSSQGSAYNEQFF. CDR3 coding DNA: TGTGCCAGCAGCTCCCAGGGGAGCGCCTACAATGAGCAGTTCTTC.

The rearrangement joins TRBV5-4 to TRBJ2-1; D might be TRBD2 (7 bases). The ends were cut back, 4 bases at V and 1 base at J, with 15 bases in the middle. This CDR3 comprises 16 residues. Germline V gene lookup returns CDR1 SGHNT and CDR2 YYREEE (reference sequence). In nucleotides, the CDR3 is TGTGCCAGCAGCCCGGCGGGGGCTCTTTCCTACAATGAGCAGTTCTTC. Its translation: CASSPAGALSYNEQFF.

The sample holds many counts of this clone. The chain uses TRBV9 and TRBJ2-3, with D possibly called TRBD1 or TRBD2 (6 bases each). The CDR3 has 15 residues. Trimming pared 4 bases from V and 6 bases from J, leaving 18 bases between. Germline values: CDR1 SGDLS, CDR2 YYNGEE. The DNA for the CDR3 is TGTGCCAGCAGCACCGGGGGACACCGGTTGGATACGCAGTATTTT. This sequence encodes CASSTGGHRLDTQYF.

This clone was seen just once. The V gene is TRBV19, the J gene TRBJ1-1; TRBD1 is a possible D gene (5 bases). The ends were cut back, 3 bases at V and 4 bases at J, with 9 bases in the middle. CDR1 is LNHDA, CDR2 SQIVND, per germline (reference sequence). The CDR3 sequence is 13 residues long. CDR3 residues: CASSIGGFTEAFF. CDR3 sequence (DNA): TGTGCCAGTAGTATTGGGGGATTCACTGAAGCTTTCTTT. Together with reference TRBV19 and TRBJ1-1, the CDR3 gives the full variable domain: DGGITQSPKYLFRKEGQNVTLSCEQNLNHDAMYWYRQDPGQGLRLIYYSQIVNDFQKGDIAEGYSVSREKKESFPLTVTSAQKNPTAFYLCASSIGGFTEAFFGQGTRLTVV.

This sequence joins TRBV28 and TRBJ1-1, with D maybe TRBD1 (6 bases). CDR3 length: 15 residues. Germline V gene lookup returns CDR1 MDHEN and CDR2 SYDVKM. V was shortened by 7 bases and J by 3 bases, with 18 bases between the two germline ends. Written as DNA, the CDR3 is TGTGCCAGCAATACGTGGGGGCGAGAGGACACTGAAGCTTTCTTT. Translation: CASNTWGREDTEAFF.

The chain is built from TRBV2 and TRBJ2-2; D is undetermined. V lost 9 bases and J 1 base, leaving 15 bases between the germline ends. Germline values: CDR1 SNHLY, CDR2 FYNNEI. CDR3 length: 15 amino acids. CDR3 sequence: CARAGLGGNTGELFF. CDR3 bases: TGTGCCAGGGCCGGCCTGGGTGGGAACACCGGGGAGCTGTTTTTT.

CDR3 coding DNA: TGTGCCAGCAGTCGACTAGCGACAAGCACAGATACGCAGTATTTT. Encoded protein: CASSRLATSTDTQYF. The chain couples TRBV6-6 to TRBJ2-3; 8 nucleotides align to TRBD2. The CDR3 contains 15 residues. The germline V gene encodes CDR1 MNHNY and CDR2 SVGAGI (reference sequence). After removal of 5 bases from V and 0 bases from J, the junction contained 4 bases not matched to a gene.

The V and J genes are TRBV5-6 and TRBJ1-3; no clear D. The V gene lost 1 base and the J gene lost 0 bases, with 8 bases spanning the gap. Germline CDR1 is SGHDT and CDR2 is YYEEEE. This CDR3 comprises 15 residues. Here the CDR3 reads CASSLQYTSGNTIYF. The CDR3 DNA follows: TGTGCCAGCAGCTTGCAATACACCTCTGGAAACACCATATATTTT.

V and J are TRBV18 and TRBJ1-2, with a possible D match to TRBD1 (6 bases). The V end was cut by 0 bases, the J end by 4 bases, with 15 bases between. CDR1 and CDR2 (germline): KGHSH, LQKENI. The CDR3 has 16 amino acids. CDR3 sequence (DNA): TGTGCCAGCTCACCACCTCTCGTACAGGGACCCTATGGCTACACCTTC. Protein: CASSPPLVQGPYGYTF.

The J gene is TRBJ2-5, the V gene TRBV15, with 12 bases aligning to TRBD2. Trimming removed 2 bases from V and 10 bases from J; junction bases left unmatched: 11. Per germline, CDR1 LNHNV and CDR2 YYDKDF (reference sequence). There are 16 residues in the CDR3. The CDR3 DNA reads TGTGCCACCAGCAGAAAAGGGACTAGCGGGCCTCGGGACCAGTACTTC. Translation: CATSRKGTSGPRDQYF.

V usage is TRBV27 and J usage is TRBJ1-4; TRBD1 might be the D (5 bases). CDR3 size: 16 residues. Germline CDR1 reads MNHEY; CDR2 reads SMNVEV (reference sequence). V dropped 2 bases and J dropped 7 bases, with 17 bases sitting between them. CDR3 DNA: TGTGCCAGCAGTTTAAGGGCGCGCCAGGGCAGTGAAAAACTGTTTTTT. Translation gives CASSLRARQGSEKLFF.

This sequence joins TRBV6-1 and TRBJ2-5, with D perhaps matching TRBD1 (5 bases). This CDR3 has 13 amino acids. V dropped 6 bases and J dropped 7 bases, with 15 bases sitting between them. Germline CDR1 reads MNHNS; CDR2 reads SASEGT. The CDR3 loop is CASRKTVTGTQYF. The CDR3, as DNA: TGTGCCAGCAGGAAGACAGTTACAGGGACCCAGTACTTC.

This clone was seen once. This chain links TRBV4-1 with TRBJ2-2, with a weak D call TRBD2 (6 bases). Germline CDR1 reads MGHRA; CDR2 reads YSYEKL. The CDR3 totals 15 residues. V was pared by 1 base and J by 8 bases, with 14 bases between. The CDR3 DNA sequence: TGCGCCAGCAGCCAAGGGGGACTGCCCGCTGGGGAGCTGTTTTTT. Its protein is CASSQGGLPAGELFF.

The chain couples TRBV2 to TRBJ2-3, with TRBD2 identical over 10 bases. CDR3 size: 16 residues. The germline V gene encodes CDR1 SNHLY and CDR2 FYNNEI. With 4 bases clipped from V and 2 bases from J, the junction kept 6 bases outside the gene matches. This CDR3 reads CASSVLSGGPTDTQYF. The DNA for the CDR3 is TGTGCCAGCAGTGTCCTTAGCGGGGGGCCCACAGATACGCAGTATTTT.

This chain links TRBV11-3 with TRBJ2-3, with D tentatively TRBD2 (5 bases). Germline V gene sequence: CDR1 SGHNT, CDR2 YENEEA. The V and J ends lost 5 bases and 0 bases respectively, with 18 bases between them. There are 17 residues in the CDR3. CDR3 nucleotides: TGTGCCAGCAGCGGTGGGAGTAGTGGATATAGCACAGATACGCAGTATTTT. Its translation: CASSGGSSGYSTDTQYF.

This rearrangement joins TRBV5-8 to TRBJ2-7, with 7 nucleotides matching TRBD1. CDR3 size: 14 residues. The V gene end was trimmed by 4 bases and the J gene end by 6 bases; junction bases not matched to a gene: 10. The germline V gene has CDR1 SGHTS and CDR2 YDEGEE. The CDR3 reads CASSNRQGTVEQYF. The CDR3 DNA is TGTGCCAGCAGCAATCGACAGGGTACCGTCGAGCAGTACTTC. Using reference TRBV5-8 and TRBJ2-7 for the parts outside the CDR3, the full variable domain is EAGVTQSPTHLIKTRGQQATLRCSPISGHTSVYWYQQALGLGLQFLLWYDEGEERNRGNFPPRFSGRQFPNYSSELNVNALELEDSALYLCASSNRQGTVEQYFGPGTRLTVT.

The CDR3 region is CASSLAGTVNTEAFF. The DNA of the CDR3 is TGTGCCAGCAGCCTCGCCGGGACAGTGAACACTGAAGCTTTCTTT. The rearrangement uses TRBV5-5 and TRBJ1-1; 7 bases are a match to TRBD1. CDR1 is SGHKS, CDR2 YYEKEE, per germline (reference sequence). The CDR3 covers 15 residues. J lost 0 bases, V lost 4 bases, and 6 bases had no gene match. The full variable domain, with the rest looked up from reference TRBV5-5 and TRBJ1-1, is DAGVTQSPTHLIKTRGQQVTLRCSPISGHKSVSWYQQVLGQGPQFIFQYYEKEERGRGNFPDRFSARQFPNYSSELNVNALLLGDSALYLCASSLAGTVNTEAFFGQGTRLTVV.

This clone was counted a single time. This chain joins TRBV30 and TRBJ1-2; D unresolved. This CDR3 is built from 15 residues. From germline, CDR1 is GTSNPN and CDR2 SVGIG (reference sequence). V was trimmed by 0 bases and J by 0 bases, leaving 11 bases between them. For the CDR3, the DNA is TGTGCCTGGAGTGTTCCGGTCCTGACTAACTATGGCTACACCTTC. It codes for CAWSVPVLTNYGYTF.

This clone has just one count. J is TRBJ1-1 and V is TRBV29-1, with no clear D. The CDR3 length is 11 residues. V was clipped by 6 bases and J by 4 bases, with 9 bases between them. Germline assignment: CDR1 SQVTM and CDR2 ANQGSEA. CDR3 protein: CSVLKATEAFF. CDR3 coding DNA: TGCAGCGTCTTGAAGGCCACTGAAGCTTTCTTT. Full variable domain (outside the CDR3, taken from reference TRBV29-1 and TRBJ1-1): SAVISQKPSRDICQRGTSLTIQCQVDSQVTMMFWYRQQPGQSLTLIATANQGSEATYESGFVIDKFPISRPNLTFSTLTVSNMSPEDSSIYLCSVLKATEAFFGQGTRLTVV.

This clone came up many times. The same CDR3 can be traced to other DNA sequences in this sample. J is TRBJ1-1 and V is TRBV5-1; no clear D. CDR1 and CDR2 (germline): SGHRS, YFSETQ. The CDR3 consists of 14 residues. V was clipped by 0 bases and J by 2 bases, with 8 bases between them. The CDR3 region is CASSLAQTNTEAFF. The CDR3 DNA reads TGCGCCAGCAGCTTGGCGCAGACTAACACTGAAGCTTTCTTT.

There are a few counts of this clone. V usage is TRBV5-1 and J usage is TRBJ2-1; tentatively, D is TRBD1 or TRBD2 (5 bases each). Germline V gene data show CDR1 as SGHRS and CDR2 as YFSETQ. Between the trimmed V and J ends, which lost 2 bases and 5 bases, there was a span of 14 bases. CDR3 size: 15 residues. In nucleotides, the CDR3 is TGCGCCAGCAGCTTAGAGCAGGGACCTCACAATGAGCAGTTCTTC. It codes for CASSLEQGPHNEQFF.

The gene calls are TRBV7-2 and TRBJ2-5; the D gene could be TRBD1 or TRBD2 (5 bases each). The CDR3 runs 16 residues. Germline V gives CDR1 SGHTA, CDR2 FQGNSA. The V gene lost 2 bases and the J gene lost 1 base, with 14 bases spanning the gap. The chain's CDR3 is CASSLSGANFQETQYF. Written as DNA, the CDR3 is TGTGCCAGCAGCTTATCCGGGGCTAACTTCCAAGAGACCCAGTACTTC.

The chain employs TRBV5-6 and TRBJ1-6; TRBD1 agrees at 12 bases. The germline gives CDR1 SGHDT, CDR2 YYEEEE. There are 17 residues in the CDR3. Losses at the gene ends were 2 bases for V and 2 bases for J; bases not matched to a gene: 2. The CDR3 DNA is TGTGCCAGCAGCTTCGGGACAGGGGGCCCCTATAATTCACCCCTCCACTTT. It translates to CASSFGTGGPYNSPLHF.

The chain uses TRBV30 and TRBJ2-7; no firm D call. The V gene's germline CDR1 is GTSNPN and CDR2 SVGIG (reference sequence). Trimming removed 4 bases from V and 3 bases from J, with 7 bases in between. CDR3 length: 11 residues. The CDR3 DNA sequence: TGTGCCTGGAAGGCAGGCTACGAGCAGTACTTC. It translates to CAWKAGYEQYF.

About this clone itself: Possible read error: a much larger clone is one base away. Other DNA sequences within the sample encode an identical CDR3. The gene calls are TRBV30 and TRBJ2-7, with D maybe TRBD1 (6 bases). Trimming stripped 1 base from V and 4 bases from J, with 11 bases between. The CDR3 sequence is 13 residues long. Germline V gene lookup returns CDR1 GTSNPN and CDR2 SVGIG (reference sequence). The chain's CDR3 is CAWSAGHRYEQYF. The CDR3 DNA follows: TGTGCCTGGAGTGCGGGACATCGGTACGAGCAGTACTTC.